These 26 T cell receptor beta chains were sequenced from one sample in a study of shared clonotypes between healthy human individuals. Assay used: immunoSEQ multiplex PCR; TCRdb lists only in-frame clones, some missing. The profile shows around 610,000 clones, roughly 96% of them singletons. In the naive CD8 group, cells lacked CD45RO and were positively selected for CCR7, so terminally differentiated effector memory CD45RA+ cells were left out. Material: naive CD8+ T cells sorted from blood. The receptors originated from a woman aged 30 to 39 in good health.

This clone was observed a handful of times. The chain is built from TRBV7-9 and TRBJ1-1; D remains unclear. The CDR3 contains 12 residues. Germline loops: CDR1 SEHNR, CDR2 FQNEAQ (reference sequence). The V end lost 5 bases, the J end lost 8 bases, and 12 bases lay between the germline ends. The CDR3 spells CASSIQGGEAFF. The CDR3 nucleotides read TGTGCCAGCAGCATCCAAGGAGGGGAAGCTTTCTTT.

This clone appeared once. The chain is built from TRBV5-1 and TRBJ2-4; the D is unclear. V dropped 0 bases and J dropped 3 bases, with 10 bases sitting between them. The CDR3 has 15 residues. The germline V gene has CDR1 SGHRS and CDR2 YFSETQ. The DNA of the CDR3 is TGCGCCAGCAGCTTGGTCCGGTTTTTCAAAAACATTCAGTACTTC. Its translation: CASSLVRFFKNIQYF.

The chain recombines TRBV9 with TRBJ2-7; TRBD1 matches 7 bases. Germline V CDR1 and CDR2: SGDLS, YYNGEE. V was clipped by 5 bases and J by 2 bases; unmatched bases: 7. The CDR3 sequence is 14 residues long. The CDR3 region is CASSRDSSTYEQYF. The CDR3 DNA reads as TGTGCCAGCAGTAGGGACAGTAGCACCTACGAGCAGTACTTC.

The gene calls are TRBV4-1 and TRBJ2-7; 8 nucleotides line up with TRBD2. CDR1 and CDR2 from the germline V gene are MGHRA and YSYEKL. V lost 0 bases to trimming and J lost 5 bases; unmatched junction nucleotides: 12. The CDR3 contains 17 residues. The CDR3 DNA reads as TGCGCCAGCAGCCAAGATCCGGTGACTAGCGAGATCCACGAGCAGTACTTC. This translates into CASSQDPVTSEIHEQYF.

The chain links TRBV5-1 to TRBJ2-2; maybe TRBD2 (6 bases). In germline, CDR1 is SGHRS, CDR2 YFSETQ. The CDR3 length is 16 residues. V lost 0 bases, J lost 6 bases, and 15 bases lay in between. This chain's CDR3 is CASSLDFGSLAGELFF. CDR3 nucleotides: TGCGCCAGCAGCTTGGACTTCGGGAGCTTGGCCGGGGAGCTGTTTTTT.

The chain combines TRBV27 with TRBJ1-2; the D is unclear. The V and J ends lost 5 bases and 2 bases respectively, with 12 bases between them. Germline loops: CDR1 MNHEY, CDR2 SMNVEV (reference sequence). The CDR3 is made up of 14 amino acids. CDR3 nucleotides: TGTGCCAGCAGTCCGCCCGGGAAGAACTATGGCTACACCTTC. It specifies CASSPPGKNYGYTF.

The chain recombines TRBV4-1 with TRBJ1-4; 7 bases fit TRBD1. Germline loops: CDR1 MGHRA, CDR2 YSYEKL. The length of the CDR3 is 14 residues. Trimming cost V 3 bases and J 8 bases; bases outside gene matches: 6. The CDR3 loop reads CASSQIGGGEKLFF. CDR3 coding DNA: TGCGCCAGCAGCCAGATAGGGGGCGGGGAAAAACTGTTTTTT.

The genes are TRBV10-1 and TRBJ2-2; 7 positions match TRBD1. With 6 bases clipped from V and 5 bases from J, the junction kept 3 bases outside the gene matches. The CDR3 is 13 residues long. Germline assignment: CDR1 WNHNN and CDR2 SYGVQD (reference sequence). CDR3 sequence: CASSGTVTGELFF. CDR3 sequence (DNA): TGCGCCAGCAGCGGGACAGTGACCGGGGAGCTGTTTTTT.

The chain carries TRBV7-2 and TRBJ2-7, with D perhaps TRBD1 (6 bases). The CDR3 consists of 17 residues. The V gene lost 5 bases and the J gene lost 3 bases, with 23 bases spanning the gap. The germline CDR1 and CDR2 sequences are SGHTA and FQGNSA. Here the CDR3 DNA reads TGTGCCAGCAGCGCTGTACCGACAGGCTTTCCCTTCTACGAGCAGTACTTC. As protein: CASSAVPTGFPFYEQYF.

The chain joins TRBV5-1 to TRBJ1-1, with D unresolved. The CDR3 length is 12 residues. CDR1 and CDR2 from the germline V gene are SGHRS and YFSETQ. V was pared by 2 bases and J by 6 bases, with 8 bases between. CDR3 DNA: TGCGCCAGCAGCTTAGCGGACGCTGAAGCTTTCTTT. This codes for CASSLADAEAFF.

Of note for this clone: Other DNA sequences in this specimen translate into the identical CDR3. The J gene is TRBJ1-4, the V gene TRBV6-5; possibly TRBD1 for D (5 bases). The CDR3 runs to 14 residues. The V gene's germline CDR1 is MNHEY and CDR2 SVGAGI. V shed 0 bases and J shed 6 bases, with 8 bases lying between them. The CDR3 coding sequence is TGTGCCAGCAGTTACTCAGAGGGGTATGAAAAACTGTTTTTT. It specifies CASSYSEGYEKLFF.

The chain couples TRBV15 to TRBJ2-7; D is undetermined. In germline, CDR1 is LNHNV, CDR2 YYDKDF (reference sequence). Trimming shortened V by 3 bases and J by 2 bases, and 11 bases separated the two germline ends. The CDR3 contains 14 residues. In DNA, the CDR3 is TGTGCCACCAGCAGTGGATCACAAACCTACGAGCAGTACTTC. Amino acid sequence: CATSSGSQTYEQYF.

The chain combines TRBV2 with TRBJ2-7; D remains ambiguous. The germline V gene encodes CDR1 SNHLY and CDR2 FYNNEI. The length of the CDR3 is 11 residues. V was clipped by 0 bases and J by 6 bases, with 3 bases between them. CDR3 nucleotide sequence: TGTGCCAGCAGTGAAGCCATCGAGCAGTACTTC. Translating gives CASSEAIEQYF.

V and J are TRBV7-3 and TRBJ1-4; no firm D call. Trimming removed 5 bases at V and 0 bases at J, with 13 bases between. Germline CDR1 reads SGHTA; CDR2 reads FQGTGA. This CDR3 is 16 amino acids long. CDR3 loop: CASSPPPTSTNEKLFF. DNA for the CDR3: TGTGCCAGCAGCCCTCCCCCCACTTCAACTAATGAAAAACTGTTTTTT.

CDR3 bases: TGTGCCAGCATGGCGGGCAATGAGCAGTTCTTC. It yields the protein CASMAGNEQFF. This rearrangement joins TRBV6-5 to TRBJ2-1; TRBD2 might be the D (5 bases). Trimming removed 7 bases at V and 6 bases at J, with 7 bases between. CDR1 and CDR2 from the germline V gene are MNHEY and SVGAGI. This CDR3 is 11 amino acids long.

This clone occurred once. This chain joins TRBV7-8 and TRBJ2-7, with D perhaps TRBD2 (5 bases). The CDR3 is 15 amino acids. CDR1 and CDR2 (germline): SGHVS, FQNEAQ. Trimming removed 4 bases from V and 0 bases from J, with 13 bases in between. As DNA, the CDR3 is TGTGCCAGCAGCTCCGCGCCTGAGGGCTCCTACGAGCAGTACTTC. Its translation: CASSSAPEGSYEQYF.

This clone was seen a single time. The chain has TRBV10-3 and TRBJ2-5; tentative D call: TRBD2 (5 bases). The V gene lost 7 bases and the J gene lost 4 bases, with 16 bases spanning the gap. CDR1 ENHRY and CDR2 SYGVKD come from the germline V gene. This CDR3 is 14 amino acids long. The CDR3 sequence: CAINLEGLGETQYF. In DNA, the CDR3 is TGTGCCATCAATCTAGAGGGATTGGGAGAGACCCAGTACTTC.

This clone occurred a few times. This chain uses TRBV19 with TRBJ1-5; 8 positions agree with TRBD1. This CDR3 has 14 amino acids. The V gene's germline CDR1 is LNHDA and CDR2 SQIVND (reference sequence). V lost 5 bases to trimming and J lost 5 bases; unmatched junction nucleotides: 5. The chain's CDR3 is CASSSGQAYQPQHF. CDR3 DNA: TGTGCCAGTAGTTCGGGACAGGCCTATCAGCCCCAGCATTTT.

The DNA of the CDR3 is TGTGCCAGCAGCTTGTGGGGGACAGGGGAGTTCTACGAGCAGTACTTC. It is translated as CASSLWGTGEFYEQYF. This rearrangement joins TRBV7-9 to TRBJ2-7, with 10 positions matching TRBD1. The CDR3 covers 16 residues. The V gene end was trimmed by 3 bases and the J gene end by 3 bases; junction bases not matched to a gene: 8. The V gene's germline CDR1 is SEHNR and CDR2 FQNEAQ (reference sequence). The entire variable domain, with the rest obtained from reference TRBV7-9 and TRBJ2-7, is as follows: DTGVSQNPRHKITKRGQNVTFRCDPISEHNRLYWYRQTLGQGPEFLTYFQNEAQLEKSRLLSDRFSAERPKGSFSTLEIQRTEQGDSAMYLCASSLWGTGEFYEQYFGPGTRLTVT.

The rearrangement joins TRBV5-6 to TRBJ2-5; 8 positions match TRBD1. Germline loops: CDR1 SGHDT, CDR2 YYEEEE. V shed 1 base, J shed 5 bases, and the junction held 4 bases outside the gene matches. The CDR3 loop spans 14 amino acids. DNA of the CDR3: TGTGCCAGCAGCTTGCCCGGACAGGGCGAGACCCAGTACTTC. This translates into CASSLPGQGETQYF.

The gene calls are TRBV28 and TRBJ2-7; 9 bases match TRBD1. The V segment lost 5 bases and the J segment 4 bases; nucleotides outside the gene matches: 9. Germline lookup yields CDR1 MDHEN and CDR2 SYDVKM. This CDR3 has 15 residues. This CDR3 reads CASSPITGTGYEQYF. The CDR3 DNA is TGTGCCAGCAGTCCCATAACCGGGACAGGGTACGAGCAGTACTTC.

The chain is built from TRBV11-2 and TRBJ2-1; D ambiguous. This CDR3 comprises 13 residues. V lost 6 bases to trimming and J lost 5 bases, with 11 bases between them. The germline V gene has CDR1 SGHAT and CDR2 FQNNGV. CDR3 sequence reads: CASSGPDHNEQFF. The CDR3 nucleotides read TGTGCCAGCAGTGGCCCCGACCACAATGAGCAGTTCTTC.

The chain carries TRBV7-9 and TRBJ1-2; D is unclear. Trimming left V 3 bases short and J 5 bases short, with 10 bases between. The CDR3 runs to 13 residues. Germline-derived CDR1 and CDR2 are SEHNR and FQNEAQ (reference sequence). CDR3 in DNA: TGTGCCAGCAGCTTCGGCAAGAATTATGGCTACACCTTC. Translation gives CASSFGKNYGYTF.

The rearrangement links TRBV2 to TRBJ2-7; the match to TRBD1 covers 7 bases. Trimming at V came to 0 bases and at J to 1 base, leaving 9 bases not matched to a gene. From germline, CDR1 is SNHLY and CDR2 FYNNEI. This CDR3 region has 17 residues. The CDR3 bases are TGTGCCAGCAGTGAAGCTCTGGGGACAGCCCTATCCTACGAGCAGTACTTC. Its protein is CASSEALGTALSYEQYF.

The chain links TRBV28 to TRBJ2-3, with 7 bases identical to TRBD1. The germline V gene encodes CDR1 MDHEN and CDR2 SYDVKM. The CDR3 contains 13 residues. CDR3 sequence reads: CAVMGTDTDTQYF. For the CDR3, the DNA is TGTGCGGTAATGGGGACAGACACAGATACGCAGTATTTT.

The chain recombines TRBV28 with TRBJ2-1, with 9 bases lining up with TRBD2. The CDR3 consists of 17 residues. The V gene's germline CDR1 is MDHEN and CDR2 SYDVKM. The V gene end was trimmed by 1 base and the J gene end by 1 base; junction bases not matched to a gene: 5. The chain's CDR3 is CASSLSSSGSSYNEQFF. Here the CDR3 DNA reads TGTGCCAGCAGTTTATCTAGTAGCGGGAGTTCCTACAATGAGCAGTTCTTC.